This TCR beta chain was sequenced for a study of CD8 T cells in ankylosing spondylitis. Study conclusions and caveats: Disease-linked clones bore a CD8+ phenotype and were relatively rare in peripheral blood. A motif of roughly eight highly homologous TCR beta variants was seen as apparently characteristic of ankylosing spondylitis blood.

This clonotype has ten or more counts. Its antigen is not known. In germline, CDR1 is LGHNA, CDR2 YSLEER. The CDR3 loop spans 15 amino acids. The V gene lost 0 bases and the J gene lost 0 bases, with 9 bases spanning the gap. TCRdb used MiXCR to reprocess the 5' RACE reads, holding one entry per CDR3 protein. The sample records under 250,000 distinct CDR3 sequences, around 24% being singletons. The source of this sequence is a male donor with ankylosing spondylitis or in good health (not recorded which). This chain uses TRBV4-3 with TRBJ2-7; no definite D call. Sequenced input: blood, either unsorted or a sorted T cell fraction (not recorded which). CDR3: CASSQDPQNSYEQYF. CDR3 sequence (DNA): TGCGCCAGCAGCCAAGATCCCCAAAACTCCTACGAGCAGTACTTC.